The rows below give T cell receptor beta chains drawn from one sample of a study of shared clonotypes between healthy human individuals. Clones were read by immunoSEQ multiplex PCR, and TCRdb kept only the in-frame ones, dropping some. The data contain some 1 million clones, around 74% of them singletons. Sequenced sample: memory CD4+ T cells sorted from blood. These receptors came from a man between 18 and 29 years old in good health. Both conserved end residues are part of each CDR3. Fields, in order: J gene, V gene, CDR3 length, D gene, clone size, CDR3 protein, CDR3 DNA. D genes are given only for firm matches. Expanded clones are given a class, and other clones once, few, many or no size at all.

>TRBJ2-1|TRBV18|14|.|.
CASSPRARNNEQFF
TGTGCCAGCTCACCGAGGGCCCGGAACAATGAGCAGTTCTTC
>TRBJ2-3|TRBV5-1|16|TRBD1|.
CASSIGDRGPTDTQYF
TGCGCCAGCAGCATCGGGGACAGGGGTCCCACAGATACGCAGTATTTT
>TRBJ1-2|TRBV5-1|13|.|.
CASSFSSNYGYTF
TGCGCCAGCAGCTTCTCAAGTAACTATGGCTACACCTTC
>TRBJ1-5|TRBV13|13|.|.
CASSLGLNQPQHF
TGTGCCAGCAGCTTAGGCCTAAATCAGCCCCAGCATTTT
>TRBJ2-3|TRBV5-1|16|TRBD2|.
CASSLGGTSGTDTQYF
TGCGCCAGCAGCTTGGGAGGGACTAGCGGCACAGATACGCAGTATTTT
>TRBJ1-1|TRBV2|14|.|.
CASTYGGGHTEAFF
TGTGCCAGCACCTACGGCGGGGGTCACACTGAAGCTTTCTTT
>TRBJ2-5|TRBV6-1|14|.|.
CASSVGTDQETQYF
TGTGCCAGCAGTGTAGGGACGGACCAAGAGACCCAGTACTTC
>TRBJ1-5|TRBV4-3|18|TRBD1|.
CASSQEPPGQGTFQPQHF
TGCGCCAGCAGCCAAGAACCCCCGGGACAGGGTACCTTCCAGCCCCAGCATTTT
>TRBJ2-3|TRBV10-3|16|TRBD2|.
CATSNGGSGGTDTQYF
TGTGCCACCTCAAACGGCGGGAGCGGTGGCACAGATACGCAGTATTTT
>TRBJ2-7|TRBV27|13|.|few
CASRDSGPYEQYF
TGTGCCAGCAGGGACTCAGGGCCCTACGAGCAGTACTTC
>TRBJ2-3|TRBV7-2|16|TRBD2|.
CASSLGLAGGTDTQYF
TGTGCCAGCAGCCTGGGACTAGCGGGAGGCACAGATACGCAGTATTTT
>TRBJ2-2|TRBV7-2|17|TRBD1|.
CASSLEPRGLNTGELFF
TGTGCCAGCAGCTTAGAGCCCAGGGGGCTGAACACCGGGGAGCTGTTTTTT
>TRBJ2-5|TRBV19|18|TRBD1|.
CASSPRGQGAVGQETQYF
TGTGCCAGTAGTCCGCGGGGACAGGGGGCGGTCGGCCAAGAGACCCAGTACTTC
>TRBJ1-2|TRBV5-4|14|.|few
CASSLRQQNYGYTF
TGTGCCAGCAGCTTGAGACAGCAGAACTATGGCTACACCTTC
>TRBJ2-2|TRBV10-3|17|.|.
CAKPPFWGGGRTGELFF
TGTGCCAAGCCTCCCTTTTGGGGGGGCGGTAGGACCGGGGAGCTGTTTTTT
>TRBJ2-1|TRBV19|13|.|few
CASSPQGVSEQFF
TGTGCCAGTAGTCCGCAGGGCGTGAGTGAGCAGTTCTTC
>TRBJ1-1|TRBV28|15|.|.
CASSFRSKVNTEAFF
TGTGCCAGCAGTTTTCGATCAAAAGTGAACACTGAAGCTTTCTTT
>TRBJ1-2|TRBV18|15|.|.
CASSLTPTGFDGYTF
TGTGCCAGCTCCCTCACCCCAACAGGGTTTGATGGCTACACCTTC
>TRBJ1-4|TRBV15|14|.|.
CATSKGGFGEKLFF
TGTGCCACCAGCAAAGGGGGTTTCGGTGAAAAACTGTTTTTT
>TRBJ1-6|TRBV2|14|.|.
CASSDSTYNSPLHF
TGTGCCAGCAGTGATTCGACTTATAATTCACCCCTCCACTTT
>TRBJ2-1|TRBV6-5|14|TRBD2|.
CASRRVAGRNEQFF
TGTGCCAGCCGACGGGTAGCGGGAAGGAATGAGCAGTTCTTC
>TRBJ2-3|TRBV2|13|.|few
CASSEMVTDTQYF
TGTGCCAGCAGTGAAATGGTCACCGATACGCAGTATTTT
>TRBJ1-1|TRBV28|14|.|.
CASSLESVLLLAFF
TGTGCCAGCAGTTTAGAGTCAGTACTTCTGTTAGCTTTCTTT
>TRBJ2-3|TRBV5-1|16|TRBD2|.
CASSLVLAGGSDTQYF
TGCGCCAGCAGCTTGGTTCTAGCGGGAGGGTCAGATACGCAGTATTTT
>TRBJ2-7|TRBV6-1|13|.|.
CASRAASTHEQYF
TGTGCCAGCAGAGCGGCAAGTACCCACGAGCAGTACTTC